This passage covers 6 T cell receptor beta chains from one sample sequenced in a study of T cells in Graves' hyperthyroidism and ophthalmopathy. Researchers took RNA transcripts and amplified the TCR beta CDR3 regions from them. Researchers ran a first-round RT-PCR on the TCR CDR3 using the HTBI primer set. TCRdb analysed the multiplex PCR reads with MiXCR anew, one entry per CDR3 protein. The profile shows 340,000 or so distinct CDR3 sequences, roughly 20% of them singletons. The source material was blood. Receptors originate from a woman in her fifties or sixties with Graves' hyperthyroidism.

In its sample, this clonotype was seen a few times. The genes are TRBV19 and TRBJ2-1, with D unresolved. The CDR3 is made up of 15 amino acids. The germline V gene encodes CDR1 LNHDA and CDR2 SQIVND (reference sequence). V lost 5 bases and J lost 6, with 17 bases in between. CDR3 sequence: CASSVGWPAVNEQFF. The CDR3 DNA reads as TGTGCCAGTAGTGTAGGCTGGCCGGCCGTCAATGAGCAGTTCTTC.

This clonotype was observed many times. The chain is built from TRBV30 and TRBJ1-2; possible D gene TRBD1, 5 bases. Trimming removed 2 bases at V and 2 bases at J, with 9 bases between. The CDR3 is 13 amino acids. CDR1 and CDR2 (germline): GTSNPN, SVGIG (reference sequence). The CDR3 is CAWSLGVNYGYTF. CDR3 coding DNA: TGTGCCTGGAGTTTGGGGGTAAACTATGGCTACACCTTC.

Many counts were recorded for this clonotype. The chain couples TRBV28 to TRBJ1-5; no reliable D call. This CDR3 comprises 14 residues. V lost 6 bases and J 2 bases, leaving 11 bases between the germline ends. CDR1 and CDR2 (germline): MDHEN, SYDVKM. The CDR3: CASSPSLGNQPQHF. CDR3 bases: TGTGCCAGCAGCCCGAGCTTAGGCAATCAGCCCCAGCATTTT.

This clonotype appeared many times. This chain uses TRBV28 with TRBJ2-4; D gene uncertain. Trimming removed 5 bases from V and 0 bases from J, with 14 bases in between. Germline CDR1 is MDHEN and CDR2 is SYDVKM. CDR3 length: 16 amino acids. CDR3 in DNA: TGTGCCAGCAGTGCGTCGGGCAGCCTAGCCAAAAACATTCAGTACTTC. This codes for CASSASGSLAKNIQYF.

This clonotype has at least ten counts. This chain connects TRBV3-1 to TRBJ1-2, with 7 bases that match TRBD1. V was clipped by 0 bases and J by 4 bases; unmatched bases: 8. CDR1 is LGHDT and CDR2 is YNNKEL in the germline V gene (reference sequence). CDR3 length: 16 residues. The CDR3 DNA follows: TGTGCCAGCAGCCAAGATCGGGGACAGCGGGCCTATGGCTACACCTTC. It yields the protein CASSQDRGQRAYGYTF. Based on the CDR3 plus reference TRBV3-1 and TRBJ1-2, the full variable domain is DTAVSQTPKYLVTQMGNDKSIKCEQNLGHDTMYWYKQDSKKFLKIMFSYNNKELIINETVPNRFSPKSPDKAHLNLHINSLELGDSAVYFCASSQDRGQRAYGYTFGSGTRLTVV.

This clonotype was seen a handful of times. The rearrangement joins TRBV29-1 to TRBJ1-1, with 7 bases identical to TRBD1. The germline V gene encodes CDR1 SQVTM and CDR2 ANQGSEA. The CDR3 contains 15 residues. V shed 0 bases and J 0 bases; nucleotides not matched to a gene: 4. CDR3 in amino acids: CSVEDRQGMNTEAFF. As DNA, the CDR3 is TGCAGCGTTGAAGATCGACAGGGAATGAACACTGAAGCTTTCTTT.